This T cell receptor beta chain was captured by sequencing in a study of T cell therapy after organ transplantation. Whole-study context: Therapy products were autologous CMV-specific T cells, peptide-expanded for roughly 2 weeks. Of about ten patients, eight responded clinically and two did not. Study conclusions and caveats: Post-therapy reconstitution appeared to include transferred and endogenous clonotypes.

Germline V CDR1 and CDR2: MDHEN, SYDVKM. This CDR3 comprises 16 residues. Trimming took 2 bases from V and 0 from J, leaving 8 bases between them. Libraries were prepared by immunoSEQ multiplex PCR; TCRdb keeps only in-frame clonotypes and omits some of them. The sample carries over 20,000 clones, 84% recorded once. Indicated time point: 20-29 weeks after completion of therapy. Note on this clone: Its specificity is not known.

This receptor was taken from a human patient who had received a solid organ transplant and had CMV disease. Some T cells may have come from the graft donor. The J gene is TRBJ2-6, the V gene TRBV28; a possible D gene is TRBD2 (6 bases). This sample comprised CD8+ T cells from blood, obtained after autologous CMV-specific T cell therapy. The CDR3, as DNA: TGTGCCAGCAGTTTAATGGGAGGCTCTGGGGCCAACGTCCTGACTTTC. Translating gives CASSLMGGSGANVLTF.